Listed below are T cell receptor beta chains from one sample, sequenced in a study of T cells after yellow fever vaccination. TCRdb used MiXCR to reprocess the 5' RACE reads, holding one entry per CDR3 protein. The sample consists of about 99,000 distinct CDR3 sequences, 4.5% to 6% of them appearing once. The source material was CD8+ T cells sorted from PBMCs, sampled 10 days after the yellow fever booster vaccination. These receptors came from a man aged 18 to 30 who received the YFV17D yellow fever vaccine. The CDR3 runs from the conserved cysteine through the conserved F or W. D genes are given only for firm matches. Rows give clone size only sometimes, using once, few, many, or a class for an expanded clone.

TRBJ1-5 | NA | few | TRBV4-1 | 16 | TGCGCCAGCAGCCCCCTGGCGGTTTATAGCAATCAGCCCCAGCATTTT | CASSPLAVYSNQPQHF
TRBJ1-5 | NA | many | TRBV7-2 | 13 | TGTGCCAGCAGCTTGACCCGTATCCAGCCCCAGCATTTT | CASSLTRIQPQHF
TRBJ1-2 | NA | NA | TRBV5-1 | 14 | TGCGCCAGCAGCCGGGGGATCCGAAGTGGGGGCTACACCTTC | CASSRGIRSGGYTF
TRBJ2-3 | NA | few | TRBV4-2 | 15 | TGTGCCAGCAGCCAAGGGAGCGGTTTGTTCGATACGCAGTATTTT | CASSQGSGLFDTQYF
TRBJ2-7 | TRBD1 | NA | TRBV4-1 | 15 | TGCGCCAGCAGCCAAGAACAGGGGACGACCTACGAGCAGTACTTC | CASSQEQGTTYEQYF
TRBJ2-3 | NA | NA | TRBV6-2/TRBV6-3 | 11 | TGTGCCAGCGGTGACGGAGATACGCAGTATTTT | CASGDGDTQYF
TRBJ2-2 | TRBD2 | NA | TRBV4-1 | 17 | TGCGCCAGCAGGCCTACTAGCGGGGGGCCGGACACCGGGGAGCTGTTTTTT | CASRPTSGGPDTGELFF
TRBJ2-5 | TRBD2 | NA | TRBV7-6 | 15 | TGTGCCAGCAGCGTCAGTAGCGGGGGGGTGGAGACCCAGTACTTC | CASSVSSGGVETQYF
TRBJ2-1 | NA | few | TRBV29-1 | 10 | TGCAGCGTTGAGAGCAATGAGCAGTTCTTC | CSVESNEQFF
TRBJ2-1 | TRBD2 | few | TRBV7-9 | 14 | TGTGCCAGCAGCTTTGGAGCGGGGGTCAATGAGCAGTTCTTC | CASSFGAGVNEQFF
TRBJ1-5 | TRBD1 | NA | TRBV7-8 | 15 | TGTGCCAGCAGCTTGGCGACAGGGCTCAATCAGCCCCAGCATTTT | CASSLATGLNQPQHF
TRBJ2-2 | NA | many | TRBV6-5 | 15 | TGTGCCAGCAGTTACTCGAACCCAGACACCGGGGAGCTGTTTTTT | CASSYSNPDTGELFF
TRBJ2-5 | TRBD2 | many | TRBV5-1 | 15 | TGCGCCAGCAGCAGCGGGACTAGCAGGCAAGAGACCCAGTACTTC | CASSSGTSRQETQYF
TRBJ2-3 | NA | few | TRBV7-2 | 16 | TGTGCCAGCAGCTCTTGGGGACACCGCCCCGCAGATACGCAGTATTTT | CASSSWGHRPADTQYF
TRBJ1-5 | NA | few | TRBV27 | 14 | TGTGCCAGCAGTTTATACGGGGATGCAGGGCCCCAGCATTTT | CASSLYGDAGPQHF
TRBJ2-7 | NA | few | TRBV10-2 | 11 | TGCGCCAGCAGTGACGGACGACTACCCGACTTC | CASSDGRLPDF
TRBJ2-3 | NA | NA | TRBV7-2 | 16 | TGTGCCAGCAGCGGCCCGGGGTCCCCCTTTTTAGATACGCAGTATTTT | CASSGPGSPFLDTQYF
TRBJ1-1 | NA | NA | TRBV19 | 13 | TGTGCCAGTAGTTCCAACCTGAACACTGAAGCTTTCTTT | CASSSNLNTEAFF
TRBJ2-2 | TRBD1 | NA | TRBV15 | 15 | TGTGCCACGCGAAGAGACAGGGGAGGCACCGGGGAGCTGTTTTTT | CATRRDRGGTGELFF
TRBJ1-5 | NA | few | TRBV7-9 | 14 | TGTGCCAGCAGCTTTACGGATAGCAATCAGCCCCAGCATTTT | CASSFTDSNQPQHF
TRBJ1-1 | TRBD1 | few | TRBV5-6 | 15 | TGTGCCAGCAGCCCTTTGGGACAGGGGAACACTGAAGCTTTCTTT | CASSPLGQGNTEAFF
TRBJ1-5 | NA | NA | TRBV6-2/TRBV6-3 | 14 | TGTGCCAGCAGTTCGGACCCTACAGGTCAGCCCCAGCATTTT | CASSSDPTGQPQHF
TRBJ2-4 | NA | many | TRBV7-9 | 14 | TGTGCCAGCAGCTTAGAGTTGGACCGAAACATTCAGTACTTC | CASSLELDRNIQYF
TRBJ2-1 | TRBD1 | NA | TRBV4-1 | 14 | TGCGCCAGCAGCCAGGAGAGGGGGCTCAATGAGCAGTTCTTC | CASSQERGLNEQFF
TRBJ2-1 | NA | few | TRBV9 | 16 | TGTGCCAGCAGCGTACAACCGGGACGGATCTACAATGAGCAGTTCTTC | CASSVQPGRIYNEQFF
TRBJ2-3 | NA | NA | TRBV29-1 | 12 | TGCAGCGTTCTCACGAGCACAGATACGCAGTATTTT | CSVLTSTDTQYF